This T cell receptor beta chain is drawn from a study of beta chain features in type 1 diabetes. V was clipped by 3 bases and J by 4 bases, with 7 bases between them. This CDR3 is 13 amino acids long. Germline CDR1 MNHNS, CDR2 SASEGT. A note on this clone: Its antigen remains unknown.

Expressed TCRB transcripts were sequenced, since all the RNA that had been isolated was reverse transcribed. Roughly 3.5 million reads per sample were averaged for naive, central memory and regulatory samples. This table comes from immunoSEQ multiplex PCR, and its TCRdb copy is limited to in-frame clones, with some not included. This table holds hundreds of thousands of clones, more than 13% found once. General study points: Type 1 diabetes patients had VDJ junctions that carried fewer insertions and more deletions. A potential influence of HLA type upon TCRB rearrangement remained unresolved herein. Among patients with Type 1 diabetes, TCRB CDR3s were moderately but significantly shorter in every one of the four CD4+ subsets.

The origin of this receptor is a man under 40 with type 1 diabetes. Sequenced material: naive CD4+ T cells from blood. The rearrangement joins TRBV6-1 to TRBJ1-5; D is unresolved. As DNA, the CDR3 is TGTGCCAGCAGTGAGGGAGGGAATCAGCCCCAGCATTTT. It codes for CASSEGGNQPQHF.